Following are 19 T cell receptor beta chains from one sample sequenced in a study of early T cells in non-severe SARS-CoV-2 infection (dated by TCRdb to the early 2020s). Library creation used 5' RACE. Sequencing was performed on a NextSeq 500. TCRdb's own reprocessing of the public reads used fastp at Q25 and MiXCR and kept productive beta chains. Rows with one shared CDR3 protein collapse into an entry with the most common genes and DNA. In all, the sample holds 50,000 to 85,000 distinct CDR3 sequences, and approximately 8.3% of those were seen once. Jointly, the top ten make up about 3.5% of the sample. The sequencing sample was made of whole blood. These receptors were obtained from an adult who was a healthcare worker with PCR-confirmed SARS-CoV-2 infection or an uninfected control (not recorded which).

This clonotype was detected ten times or more. V and J are TRBV5-6 and TRBJ1-2, with 10 bases matching TRBD1. Unmatched junction bases numbered 6, after V lost 0 bases and J lost 4 bases. Germline V gene sequence: CDR1 SGHDT, CDR2 YYEEEE. This CDR3 region has 16 residues. CDR3 in amino acids: CASSLAGTGEAYGYTF. DNA for the CDR3: TGTGCCAGCAGCTTGGCTGGGACAGGGGAGGCCTATGGCTACACCTTC.

The chain carries TRBV7-2 and TRBJ1-2; unclear D gene. The CDR3 consists of 12 residues. V was cut by 1 base and J by 7 bases, with 7 bases left in between. Germline V gene data show CDR1 as SGHTA and CDR2 as FQGNSA. CDR3 region: CASSLDQAGYTF. In DNA form, the CDR3 reads TGTGCCAGCAGCTTAGACCAGGCTGGCTACACCTTC.

This clonotype was counted ten times or more. This chain uses TRBV30 with TRBJ2-2; the D gene is possibly TRBD1 (6 bases). This CDR3 spans 13 amino acids. The V gene lost 4 bases and the J gene lost 6 bases, with 12 bases spanning the gap. Germline values: CDR1 GTSNPN, CDR2 SVGIG (reference sequence). The CDR3 here is CAWIPWGPGELFF. CDR3 sequence (DNA): TGTGCCTGGATCCCCTGGGGGCCCGGGGAGCTGTTTTTT.

This clonotype has a handful of counts. This chain joins TRBV19 and TRBJ2-2; 10 bases map to TRBD2. The germline CDR1 and CDR2 sequences are LNHDA and SQIVND (reference sequence). V shed 3 bases and J 0 bases; nucleotides not matched to a gene: 4. This CDR3 contains 17 residues. CDR3 in DNA: TGTGCCAGTAGTATTGAACTAGCGGGGCCGAACACCGGGGAGCTGTTTTTT. As protein: CASSIELAGPNTGELFF.

The genes are TRBV7-6 and TRBJ2-5; 7 bases map to TRBD1. The ends lost 2 bases at V and 4 bases at J; junction bases unmatched: 10. Germline lookup yields CDR1 SGHVS and CDR2 FNYEAQ. This CDR3 has 16 amino acids. For the CDR3, the DNA is TGTGCCAGCAGCTTATCTACACCAGGGGGTGGAGAGACCCAGTACTTC. Its protein is CASSLSTPGGGETQYF.

This clonotype was recorded at least ten times. This CDR3 reads CASSFERPGQAGETQYF. Written as DNA, the CDR3 is TGTGCCAGCAGTTTTGAGCGCCCGGGCCAGGCAGGAGAGACCCAGTACTTC. The V gene is TRBV6-5, the J gene TRBJ2-5, with D unresolved. The V and J ends lost 4 bases and 4 bases respectively, with 22 bases between them. In germline, CDR1 is MNHEY, CDR2 SVGAGI. The CDR3 is 17 amino acids.

The V and J genes are TRBV23-1 and TRBJ2-2; D is undetermined. TRBV23-1 is an ORF, with its function uncertain. The ends were cut back, 2 bases at V and 3 bases at J, with 16 bases in the middle. This CDR3 region has 17 residues. The CDR3 spells CASSQTPPGWYTGELFF. The CDR3, as DNA: TGCGCCAGCAGTCAAACTCCTCCCGGTTGGTACACCGGGGAGCTGTTTTTT.

The rearrangement joins TRBV20-1 to TRBJ2-5; a weak D match, TRBD2 (6 bases). CDR3 length: 15 residues. The V end lost 5 bases, the J end lost 5 bases, and 21 bases lay between the germline ends. CDR1 and CDR2 (germline): DFQATT, SNEGSKA (reference sequence). CDR3 nucleotide sequence: TGCAGTGCTTCTATCTACGGGAGTTCGACGGAGACCCAGTACTTC. This gives the protein CSASIYGSSTETQYF.

The chain is built from TRBV7-2 and TRBJ2-3, with D possibly TRBD2 on 5 matching bases. The CDR3 runs 14 residues. The germline CDR1 and CDR2 sequences are SGHTA and FQGNSA. With 4 bases removed from V and 3 bases from J, the gap between germline ends came to 11 bases. The CDR3 here is CASSYSLATDTQYF. CDR3 nucleotides: TGTGCCAGCAGCTACAGTCTAGCTACAGATACGCAGTATTTT.

This chain uses TRBV20-1 with TRBJ2-1; D unresolved. With 0 bases removed from V and 7 bases from J, the gap between germline ends came to 7 bases. Germline V gives CDR1 DFQATT, CDR2 SNEGSKA (reference sequence). The length of the CDR3 is 12 residues. CDR3 region: CSARDRVNEQFF. The CDR3 nucleotides read TGCAGTGCTAGAGATAGGGTAAATGAGCAGTTCTTC.

This clonotype occurred many times. This rearrangement joins TRBV7-6 to TRBJ2-1; 10 nucleotides agree with TRBD2. The CDR3 runs 14 residues. CDR1 and CDR2 from the germline V gene are SGHVS and FNYEAQ. After removal of 5 bases from V and 6 bases from J, the junction contained 4 bases not matched to a gene. CDR3 DNA sequence: TGTGCCAGCAGCGCACGGACTAGCGGCAATGAGCAGTTCTTC. It is translated as CASSARTSGNEQFF.

CDR3 sequence (DNA): TGTGCCAGCAGCTTACAGTATCCTAGCTCCTACGAGCAGTACTTC. Translated: CASSLQYPSSYEQYF. V and J are TRBV7-9 and TRBJ2-7; D ambiguous. CDR1 SEHNR and CDR2 FQNEAQ come from the germline V gene (reference sequence). V lost 2 bases to trimming and J lost 0 bases, with 11 bases between them. CDR3 length: 15 amino acids.

A few counts support this clonotype. The V and J genes are TRBV7-3 and TRBJ2-5; perhaps TRBD2 as D (6 bases). Germline values: CDR1 SGHTA, CDR2 FQGTGA. The ends were cut back, 5 bases at V and 4 bases at J, with 17 bases in the middle. This CDR3 region has 15 residues. This chain's CDR3 is CASSPELGGGETQYF. CDR3 bases: TGTGCCAGCAGCCCGGAACTTGGGGGAGGAGAGACCCAGTACTTC.

The rearrangement joins TRBV6-5 to TRBJ1-5; D uncertain. Trimming took 2 bases from V and 2 from J, leaving 4 bases between them. The CDR3 totals 13 residues. Germline-derived CDR1 and CDR2 are MNHEY and SVGAGI. CDR3 sequence (DNA): TGTGCCAGCAGTTACAAAGGCAATCAGCCCCAGCATTTT. It is translated as CASSYKGNQPQHF.

This clonotype was counted at least ten times. The chain uses TRBV6-4 and TRBJ2-2; D may match TRBD1 or TRBD2 (5 bases each). Germline V gene lookup returns CDR1 MRHNA and CDR2 SNTAGT. The CDR3 consists of 15 residues. The ends were cut back, 5 bases at V and 1 base at J, with 11 bases in the middle. Here the CDR3 DNA reads TGTGCCAGCAGTCCCGGGACCCAGAACACCGGGGAGCTGTTTTTT. Protein: CASSPGTQNTGELFF.

This clonotype was picked up many times. The rearrangement joins TRBV20-1 to TRBJ2-1, with 8 bases lining up with TRBD2. With 5 bases clipped from V and 6 bases from J, the junction kept 12 bases outside the gene matches. This CDR3 region has 15 residues. In germline, CDR1 is DFQATT, CDR2 SNEGSKA (reference sequence). This chain's CDR3 is CSAPPPAGGSNEQFF. The DNA for the CDR3 is TGCAGTGCTCCACCCCCCGCGGGAGGTAGCAATGAGCAGTTCTTC.

This clonotype appeared a few times. This chain links TRBV20-1 with TRBJ2-1; D is possibly TRBD2 (5 bases). The CDR3 extends over 15 amino acids. V was trimmed by 1 base and J by 6 bases, leaving 16 bases between them. Per the germline V gene, CDR1 is DFQATT and CDR2 is SNEGSKA (reference sequence). CDR3 DNA: TGCAGTGCTAGAGTCCCTTTGAGGGCGGCCAATGAGCAGTTCTTC. Amino acid sequence: CSARVPLRAANEQFF.

The chain joins TRBV20-1 to TRBJ2-5; D call uncertain. V was trimmed by 3 bases and J by 2 bases, leaving 19 bases between them. The V gene's germline CDR1 is DFQATT and CDR2 SNEGSKA (reference sequence). CDR3 length: 16 amino acids. The chain's CDR3 is CSARALVAGTQETQYF. CDR3 bases: TGCAGTGCTAGGGCCTTGGTCGCCGGTACACAAGAGACCCAGTACTTC.

This clonotype occurred many times. The chain carries TRBV5-1 and TRBJ2-1; D unresolved. CDR3 size: 13 residues. Trimming removed 0 bases from V and 2 bases from J, with 3 bases in between. Germline V lookup: CDR1 SGHRS, CDR2 YFSETQ. The CDR3 protein is CASSLEAYNEQFF. In nucleotides, the CDR3 is TGCGCCAGCAGCTTGGAGGCCTACAATGAGCAGTTCTTC.